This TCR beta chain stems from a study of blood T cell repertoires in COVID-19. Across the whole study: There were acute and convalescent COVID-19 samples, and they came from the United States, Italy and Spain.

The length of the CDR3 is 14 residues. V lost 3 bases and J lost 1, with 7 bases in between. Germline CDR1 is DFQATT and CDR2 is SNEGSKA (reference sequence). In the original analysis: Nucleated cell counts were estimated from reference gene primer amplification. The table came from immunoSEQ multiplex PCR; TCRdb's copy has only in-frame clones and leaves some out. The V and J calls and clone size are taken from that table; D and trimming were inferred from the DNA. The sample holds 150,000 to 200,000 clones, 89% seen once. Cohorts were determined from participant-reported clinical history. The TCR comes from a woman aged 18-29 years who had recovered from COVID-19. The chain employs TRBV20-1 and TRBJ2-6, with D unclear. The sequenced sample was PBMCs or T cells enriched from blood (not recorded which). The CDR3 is CSASAGSGANVLTF. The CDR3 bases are TGCAGTGCTAGTGCCGGGTCTGGGGCCAACGTCCTGACTTTC.